This T cell receptor delta chain comes out of a study of Vδ1+ human thymocytes. General study points: Many TRG clonotypes were shared between donors; TRD repertoires were essentially private. Highly polyclonal TRG and TRD repertoires with Gaussian CDR3 length distributions appeared in thymus. Around 20% of thymic delta-chain sequences were Vdelta2, with few Vdelta3, unlike blood Vdelta1+ controls.

A note on this clone: Its specificity is unknown.

J was trimmed by 2 bases and V by 2 bases; bases with no gene match: 19. The CDR3 is 20 amino acids. From germline, CDR1 is TSWWSYY and CDR2 QGS. Sorted Vdelta1+ thymocytes were about 97% to 99.6% pure. Sequences come from RNA converted to cDNA by reverse transcription. Multiplex PCR used pooled V-gene forward primers and a constant-region reverse primer to amplify CDR3s. TCRdb re-processed the multiplex PCR reads using CATT. The sample yields roughly 76,000 delta-chain clones, roughly a third seen once. V gene TRDV1 combines with J gene TRDJ1; 8 nucleotides line up with TRDD3. This clonotype was obtained from a boy less than two years old who had congenital heart surgery. Sequences were obtained from Vdelta1+ gamma-delta thymocytes from the thymus. Subset of the sample: FACS-sorted CD3+ TCRalphabeta- TCRVdelta1+ TCRVdelta2- thymocytes. CDR3 nucleotide sequence: TGTGCTCTTGGGGAAGGAAAGTCGCGGTACTGGGGGTCACCGACCGATAAACTCATCTTT. Translating gives CALGEGKSRYWGSPTDKLIF.